This T cell receptor beta chain was sequenced for a study of technical replicates of blood from several donors. Using immunoSEQ multiplex PCR, the repertoire was profiled, and TCRdb retains in-frame clones only, with some absent. The sample consists of tens of thousands of clones, about 97% of them appearing once. The CDR3 has 15 residues. Between the trimmed V and J ends, which lost 4 bases and 3 bases, there was a span of 15 bases. Per germline, CDR1 LNHNV and CDR2 YYDKDF (reference sequence). This rearrangement joins TRBV15 to TRBJ1-1; D gene ambiguous. Material: T cells isolated from PBMCs. The receptor comes from a human donor in good health. The CDR3 DNA is TGTGCCACCAGCAAAAAGCCCCACGCGGACACTGAAGCTTTCTTT. Its protein product is CATSKKPHADTEAFF.